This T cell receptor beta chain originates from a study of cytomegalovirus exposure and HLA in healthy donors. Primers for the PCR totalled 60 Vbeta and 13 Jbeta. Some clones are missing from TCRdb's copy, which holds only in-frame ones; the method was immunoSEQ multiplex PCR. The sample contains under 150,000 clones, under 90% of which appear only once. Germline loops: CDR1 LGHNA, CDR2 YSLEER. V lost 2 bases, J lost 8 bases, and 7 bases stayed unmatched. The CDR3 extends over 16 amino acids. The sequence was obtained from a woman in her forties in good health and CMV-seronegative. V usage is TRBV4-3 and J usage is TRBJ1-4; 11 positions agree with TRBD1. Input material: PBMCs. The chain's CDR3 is CASSQTTGTGGEKLFF. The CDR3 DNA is TGCGCCAGCAGCCAAACCACCGGGACAGGGGGGGAAAAACTGTTTTTT.